The sequence of this T cell receptor (beta chain) was determined in a study of CD8 T cells in Susac syndrome. The CDR3 sequence is 12 residues long. Trimming pared 10 bases from V and 4 bases from J, leaving 12 bases between. RNA amounts of roughly 0.45 to 1 ug underwent reverse transcription with random hexamers. Using its own MiXCR run on the immunoSEQ multiplex PCR reads, TCRdb lists one record per CDR3 protein. In the table there are more than 75,000 distinct CDR3 sequences, approximately 95% of which are singletons. The receptor comes from a human donor in good health. The chain carries TRBV12-3 or TRBV12-4 and TRBJ2-3; D is unclear. Sequenced material: CD8+ T cells from PBMCs. DNA for the CDR3: TGTGCCATCGGCCGGGCGTCAGATACGCAGTATTTT. Its protein is CAIGRASDTQYF.